Described below is a single T cell receptor beta chain sequence and its context. No cognate antigen has been identified for it. The sample holds no much larger clone one base away, and base qualities are not on file. Library method: the immunoSEQ multiplex PCR assay. The multiplex PCR relied on a mix of 60 forward primers for TCR Vbeta segments and 13 reverse primers for TCR Jbeta segments. Amplification of the CDR3 region of rearranged TCR beta genes was performed with a multiplex PCR assay on genomic DNA. The Illumina HiSeq System was used to sequence the amplified TCR beta libraries as 87-base-pair reads. As for the authors' bioinformatics: In a later analysis, tens of millions of unique TCR beta chains were counted across the approximately 640 repertoires, and roughly 11 million of these chains were shared by at least two donors. Raw reads were error-corrected and collapsed into unique sequences by a nearest-neighbor algorithm in which closely related sequences were merged to remove PCR and sequencing errors. Alignment of CDR3 sequences to IMGT reference sequences was used to assign V, D and J gene segments. For a sequence to be retained, a match of at least six nucleotides was required to both a V gene segment and a J gene segment. Rearrangements were called productive when the CDR3 lacked stop codons and stayed in frame with V and J; all others were non-productive. CDR3 was defined according to IMGT convention as the region running from the second conserved V-encoded cysteine to the conserved J-encoded phenylalanine. Sequences without an unambiguous match to a single V gene segment were excluded from the earlier analysis of 500 to 700 of the donors. An earlier analysis of a few hundred of the donors called V segments functional above 56.7% productive rearrangements and segregating when the between-donor standard deviation exceeded 5%. To diagnose cytomegalovirus status from the catalog of TCR beta chain sequences, a statistical classification framework was built. In a later analysis, TCR nucleotide sequences were compared against IMGT/GENE-DB human TR gene sequences so that V and J genes could be assigned. In a later analysis, CDR3 sequences and most-parsimonious VDJ recombination scenarios were assigned using the TCRdist pipeline. A later analysis defined each TCR beta chain by its CDR3 amino acid sequence plus V-gene family, and excluded reads lacking a unique V-gene family. In a later analysis, 450 to 600 highly shared, low-generation-probability nucleotide sequences were removed to address suspected cross-contamination and a sequencing artifact. In a later analysis, a clonal expansion index for each public chain was calculated from normalized within-repertoire ranks of inferred template counts. In a later analysis, generation probabilities were computed with a VDJ recombination model fitted to out-of-frame rearrangements, and the resulting probabilities were checked against IGoR. In a later analysis, hypergeometric tests were used to score TCR-TCR, TCR-HLA and TCR-CMV co-occurrence, with a repertoire-size bias correction applied to TCR pairs. To estimate false discovery rates, a later analysis permuted the HLA or CMV assignments 20 times. In a later analysis, co-occurring TCRs were grouped using DBSCAN, and TCRdist sequence similarity was added for clustering within HLA-allele-positive subsets. For co-occurrence clustering, repertoires with fewer than 30,000 or more than 120,000 public chains were excluded, along with 5 or 6 repertoires with anomalous nucleotide sharing. TCRdb holds this immuneACCESS table with in-frame rearrangements only. Some clones are missing; in checked studies, unresolved V genes explain under half, and the rest has no known cause. D and trimming come from the DNA, and the V and J calls and clone size come from that table. The sample profile shows around 160,000 clones; over 80% of them were found once. Roughly 2% of the sample is taken by the ten largest.

The germline ends are 11 bases apart after V is trimmed by 0 bases and J by 8 bases. CDR1 and CDR2 are drawn from the germline V gene: SGHRS, YFSETQ. The CDR3 runs 13 amino acids, cysteine and phenylalanine included. Only CDR3 DNA remains: 39 bases, in frame from the first base. The cohort consisted of 666 healthy bone marrow donors. All cohort members were sampled while nominally healthy, although unrecorded immune exposures were likely present. CMV serostatus was recorded as positive for roughly 300 and negative for about half of the 666 cohort members, whereas no CMV serostatus was recorded for the donor in question. Every donor gave a peripheral blood sample, and the peripheral blood mononuclear cells from that sample were used for TCR beta sequencing. The Qiagen DNeasy Blood Extraction Kit was used to extract genomic DNA from the blood cell samples. The data originate from a study of cytomegalovirus exposure and HLA in healthy donors (dated by TCRdb to 2017 to 2019). Notes on the research overall: According to an earlier analysis of 587 of the donors, 200 million or so T cells yielded some 120 million unique TCR beta sequences and approximately 280 Gb of sequence data. All discovery cohort repertoires had been generated on a single sequencing platform. The aim of the study was to test whether cataloging public T cell receptors could identify signatures of past pathogen exposure. The number of typed donors differed by locus: about 620-630 for A, B, C, DRB1 and DQB1; approximately 520 for DQA1; 606 for DPA1; and roughly 450 for DPB1. Four to six DR-DQ haplotypes were handled as single units for association and clustering, since linkage in the cohort was strong. Class I and class II HLA loci were covered by the typing at four-digit resolution. High-throughput TCR immunosequencing, statistical association of individual TCRs with disease status, and machine learning were combined to predict cytomegalovirus infection status. Of the 300 to 500 genotyped donors, roughly 80% were placed in the genetic ancestry cluster associated with self-reported Caucasian donors. The study profiled the T cell repertoires of approximately 700 subjects by immunosequencing and related them to cytomegalovirus serostatus. Roughly 300 gigabases of sequencing data and approximately 92 million unique TCR sequences made up an early release that covered 640 HLA-typed donors. In addition to the first cohort of roughly 670 subjects, a separate validation cohort of 120 different subjects was used. A later analysis re-examined previously published TCR beta repertoires from around 670 donors and added high-resolution HLA genotyping to investigate patterns of TCR occurrence. In a later genetic analysis, genome-wide SNP genotypes for about 60% of the 666 donors were used, and that subset was treated as a discovery cohort. Rather than using new phenotypic data, the later analysis identified candidate immune exposures from TCR beta sequences and from how often those sequences occurred across donors. Alongside the repertoire data, information on donor age, sex, ethnicity and CMV serostatus was compiled. In an earlier analysis of 587 of the donors, high-throughput TCR beta sequencing was used to judge whether each TCR beta V gene segment behaved as functional or pseudogenic. Across some 400 genotyped donors of the cohort, an average of roughly 250,000 unique TCR beta nucleotide sequences per donor were sequenced, and roughly 20% of those sequences were non-productive. Study-level results and caveats: According to a later analysis, most CMV-associated TCR beta chains appeared to be HLA-restricted, and the HLA associations seemed to be driven largely by CMV exposure. A cluster of highly shared sequence variants was judged likely to be a technical artifact of the sequencing pipeline. In vitro tests confirmed that a few of the cytomegalovirus-associated TCR beta chains recognize cytomegalovirus antigens. Because the 87-base-pair reads could not distinguish some IMGT-functional V segments, including TRBV6-2 and TRBV6-3, those segments were excluded. Compared with the approximately 720-donor mean, donors in an Asian-associated ancestry cluster had fewer N-insertions in productive TCRs, according to a later genetic analysis. Specific HLA alleles were associated with more than 15,000 TCR beta sequences at a false discovery rate of 0.05 in a later analysis. In this cohort, only TCR beta chains were sequenced, and detectable features were limited by the absence of alpha or paired-chain data. Because HLA typing was unavailable for some donors at each locus, only the typed subset was used in association tests. Because counts were too low, approximately 15 rarely observed V segments, including chromosome 9 orphons, were excluded from the earlier analysis of several hundred of the donors. Roughly uniform sequencing depth across donors was assumed in presence/absence analyses, although this assumption may not hold. While some public TCRs were present in many individuals, most TCR sequences turned up only very rarely across donors. A further reported finding was that TCR beta sequences accurately predicted the HLA-A and HLA-B alleles for most subjects in the first cohort. A later genetic analysis associated a missense DCLRE1C variant with V-gene and J-gene trimming of TCR beta chains, and an independent cohort replicated the association. In an earlier analysis of some 640 of the donors, most TCR beta V segments were observed in productive rearrangements about 87% or about 30% of the time, broadly matching IMGT annotations. A later analysis found that HLA-associated TCR beta chains were more clonally expanded and had lower generation probabilities than equally common non-associated chains. Several of the top co-occurrence clusters appeared to be linked to parvovirus B19, influenza, CMV and Epstein-Barr virus, according to a later analysis. The classifier was reported to diagnose cytomegalovirus status with high specificity and sensitivity in both the original and validation cohorts. The authors suggested that the approach could potentially be generalized to other disease states and immunological phenotypes. When HLA alleles, especially DR and DQ, strongly co-occurred, TCR associations were difficult to assign to individual alleles. A later analysis found that TCR association rates varied across HLA loci, with DRB1 alleles showing the most associated TCRs and HLA-C alleles the fewest. The only immune exposure information available for the cohort was CMV serostatus. In the study, 150 to 200 TCR beta chains were listed as associated with cytomegalovirus. Correlated functional status among segregating V segments might reflect linkage disequilibrium, but an unknown experimental factor could not be ruled out.

This clonotype was sampled from a human donor in good health. The sequence joins TRBV5-1 to TRBJ1-2; the D gene is not confidently resolved. Sequencing input: PBMCs. CDR3 region: CASSLALGDGYTF. The nucleotide sequence reads TGCGCCAGCAGCTTGGCCCTAGGCGACGGCTACACCTTC.